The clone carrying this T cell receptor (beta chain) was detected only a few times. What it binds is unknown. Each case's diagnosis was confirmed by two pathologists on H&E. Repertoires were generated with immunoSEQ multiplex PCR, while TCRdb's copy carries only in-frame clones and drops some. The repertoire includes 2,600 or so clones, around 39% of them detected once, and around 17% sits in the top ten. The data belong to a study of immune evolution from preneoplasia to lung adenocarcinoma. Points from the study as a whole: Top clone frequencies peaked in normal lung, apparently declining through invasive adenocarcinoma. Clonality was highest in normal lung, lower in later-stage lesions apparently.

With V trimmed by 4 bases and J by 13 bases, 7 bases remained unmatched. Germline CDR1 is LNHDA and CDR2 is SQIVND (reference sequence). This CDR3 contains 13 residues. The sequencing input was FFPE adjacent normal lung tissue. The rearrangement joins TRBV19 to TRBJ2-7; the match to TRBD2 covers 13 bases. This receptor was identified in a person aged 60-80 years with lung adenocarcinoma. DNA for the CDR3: TGTGCCAGTAGTACCGGGACTAGCGGGATTTCTTACTTC. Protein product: CASSTGTSGISYF.